This T cell receptor (beta chain) comes out of a study of blood T cell repertoires in COVID-19. Across the whole study: Acute and convalescent COVID-19 samples came from the United States, Italy and Spain. Sample material is recorded as cDNA or gDNA derived from T cells, B-cell-depleted T cells, or PBMCs.

V lost 5 bases and J 6 bases, leaving 12 bases between the germline ends. The CDR3 runs 13 residues. CDR1 is ENHRY, CDR2 SYGVKD, per germline. Clones were sequenced by immunoSEQ multiplex PCR, and TCRdb holds only the in-frame ones, with some missing. This table has around 150,000 clones, about 80% appearing once. This clonotype was obtained from a woman in her sixties with acute or convalescent COVID-19. The V gene is TRBV10-3, the J gene TRBJ2-3; D gene unclear. The sequenced sample was peripheral blood. This CDR3 is CAISLQSRDTQYF. Written as DNA, the CDR3 is TGTGCCATCAGTCTCCAGTCTAGGGATACGCAGTATTTT.